This T cell receptor (beta chain) was found in a study of T cell responses to AZD1222 COVID-19 vaccine (dated by TCRdb to the early 2020s). Some background on the complete study: A total of 230 to 250 trial participants underwent TCR sequencing, of whom around 200 received two doses of AZD1222 and about 25 received two doses of the MenACWY control vaccine. Trial participants were enrolled by age into subgroups of 18-55, 56-69 and 70-plus years, and roughly 150, 30 and 60 TCR-sequenced participants, respectively, were included in these subgroups. Broader findings and caveats from the paper: CD4 TCRs associated with the vaccine covered the entire spike protein, and the dominant responses were in regions 160-218 and 743-854. After two AZD1222 doses, both the breadth and the depth of spike-specific TCRs were significantly higher than at day 0 and than in MenACWY recipients. Only five to seven AZD1222 recipients were SARS-CoV-2 seropositive at baseline, limiting conclusions about previously exposed vaccinees. Participants were mostly white British, with more females than males. The authors suggested clonal diversity may have been underestimated. Because no samples from the day 14 peak response were available, repertoires could be characterized only after the peak T cell response. In the small 56-69-year group, the increase in depth fell short of significance, most likely because of low power. Epitopes outside the regions mutated in the B.1.351 and B.1.1.7 variants were reportedly recognized by nearly half of the unique spike-specific TCRs.

CDR1 and CDR2 were assigned from the germline V gene (reference sequence) as MNHEY and SMNVEV. Counted from cysteine to phenylalanine, this CDR3 has 13 amino acids. Of all the DNA, just the CDR3 is kept, 39 bases in frame from base 1. The CDR3 regions of human TCRbeta chains were analyzed by immunosequencing. In the original analysis: TCRs in the repertoires were matched against a reference library of SARS-CoV-2-specific TCRs that had been generated with the MIRA antigen-specificity platform. Breadth was defined as the fraction of unique TCRs that were SARS-CoV-2-associated, and depth was defined as the fraction of total T cells that were SARS-CoV-2-associated. Using the MIRA data, every spike-specific TCR was mapped to the spike region that the TCR reacted to and assigned to either a CD4 or a CD8 class. Log10-transformed breadth and depth values were compared by one-way ANOVA with Sidak's multiple comparisons tests. Entries here come from immuneACCESS through TCRdb and include only in-frame sequences with V and J called. Some clones fail to appear in such tables; in the studies checked, an unresolved V gene covers under half of the shortfall, and the cause of the remainder is unknown. That table gives V, J and clone size, and the DNA gave D and trimming. Here the sample has about 84,000 clones; 80% to 90% occur a single time. 12% of the sample rests with the top ten.

The intended sense of this specimen's time point label: about 28 days (+/-7) after the second vaccine dose. AZD1222 recipients whose second dose came at about 4 weeks and those whose second dose came at about 12 weeks were combined into one group, since spike-specific TCR depth and breadth did not differ between the two schedules. The vaccinee samples were drawn from two UK trials, COV001 and COV002, one of which was a single-blind randomized controlled phase 2/3 trial testing AZD1222 (ChAdOx1 nCoV-19) in healthy adults. Trial participant PBMC samples were collected at day 0 and day 28 after the second dose for TCRbeta chain sequencing. In this sample, this clone turned up once. Its antigen remains undetermined. Its ends do not fully match the called genes, so a read error is possible. At the DNA level, this CDR3 is encoded by other sequences in the same sample as well.

The starting material was peripheral blood, obtained 28 days after the second AZD1222 dose. The source is an adult who received the AZD1222 COVID-19 vaccine. Recombination connected TRBV27 to TRBJ1-2, with no confidently assigned D gene. The DNA sequence is TGTGCCAGCAGTTTTATAGGGTTCAAGGGCTACACCTTT. It translates as CASSFIGFKGYTF.